This T cell receptor (beta chain) was identified in a study of neurological immune-mediated disorders. Broader study findings: Phylogenetically, 18 of 34 multiple sclerosis patients' repertoires fell into one related-CDR3 cluster, a possible signature. Private repertoires in all groups were suggested, as expanded clones shared no CDR3 amino acid sequences across subjects. HTLV-1-associated myelopathy ranked highest for TCR clonal expansion and multiple sclerosis lowest, beneath healthy controls.

TCRdb re-derived calls from the 5' RACE reads in MiXCR, one entry per CDR3 protein. The repertoire holds tens of thousands of distinct CDR3 sequences, with about 5.2% as singletons. This clonotype occurred many times. What it binds is unknown. Trimming took 0 bases from V and 2 from J; bases not matched to a gene: 5. There are 16 residues in the CDR3. The germline V gene has CDR1 SGHRS and CDR2 YFSETQ. This TCR came from a woman aged 30 to 39 with multiple sclerosis. Sequencing was carried out using PBMCs. The J gene is TRBJ2-1, the V gene TRBV5-1; 7 positions match TRBD2. CDR3 nucleotides: TGCGCCAGCAGCTTGGTATCGGCGGGGGCCTACAATGAGCAGTTCTTC. Translation: CASSLVSAGAYNEQFF.